This T cell receptor beta chain derives from a study of T cells after yellow fever vaccination (dated by TCRdb to about 2019). Describing the broader study: Libraries from fractions with low cell numbers were prepared with the SMART-Seq v4 Ultra Low Input RNA kit. To track T-cell clones before and after primary and booster YFV17D yellow fever vaccination, bulk TCR alpha and beta repertoires were sequenced longitudinally. Two healthy male donors, one aged 18 to 30 and one aged 30 to 39 years, were included in the cohort. Bulk PBMC replicates and cell subsets were isolated from blood drawn at multiple timepoints before and after both primary and secondary immunization.

This specimen's treatment or condition label, per the study, means: live attenuated yellow fever vaccine strain. At each blood-draw timepoint, two biological replicates of bulk PBMCs were collected. A standard Ficoll-Paque protocol was used to isolate PBMCs from peripheral blood. TriZol was used to extract RNA from bulk PBMCs, CD4 and CD8 fractions, and dextramer-positive and dextramer-negative fractions. Overall study outcomes, separate from this receptor: After the booster, most clones that had expanded after primary vaccination were detected again (about 95% of CD4 and 70% to 90% of CD8), suggesting broad maintenance of memory. Computational filtering was required because FACS-sorted repertoires could contain abundant contaminating clonotypes from the bulk population. A small fraction of clonotypes showed up in both the CD4 and CD8 compartments, probably as a result of convergent recombination. The secondary T-cell response was found to be weaker but faster than the primary response, with a peak reached on day 5 rather than on day 15. Because the study included only a couple of donors, the extent to which the findings can be generalized is limited.

This sample was sequenced with an Illumina NovaSeq 6000. TCR cDNA was synthesized by 5'RACE template switching, which introduced a universal primer site and unique molecular identifiers. Priming of cDNA synthesis was performed from both the TCR alpha and TCR beta constant segments. Libraries were amplified in two PCR steps, with sample barcodes and sequencing adapters added in the second step. Sequencing of libraries was performed on Illumina HiSeq 2500 (2x100 bp) or NovaSeq (2x150 bp). For the original study's pipeline: MIGEC handled demultiplexing of reads and collapsing into UMI consensus sequences, while MiXCR performed V(D)J alignment. Vaccine-responding clonotypes were identified with edgeR using replicate PBMC samples, with FDR below 0.01 and a log2 fold change above 5 up to day 15 being required. Each bulk clonotype was labeled CD4 or CD8 based on which sequenced repertoire, CD4 or CD8, contained the clonotype at higher abundance. In-frame beta chains were kept once TCRdb had trimmed the public reads at Q25 with fastp and called clones with MiXCR. Here each entry gathers all rows of one CDR3 protein and keeps the most common genes and DNA. It is TCRdb's table, rather than the study itself, that gives the V and J calls and clone size. The sample table contains 350,000 to 550,000 distinct CDR3 sequences; only one count was recorded for about 19% of them. The ten most abundant clones make up over 15% of the sample.

Between the V and J ends, shortened by 5 bases and 2 bases respectively, the junction contains 13 bases. CDR1 SGHTA and CDR2 FQGNSA are derived from the germline V gene. The CDR3 numbers 14 residues from cysteine through valine. The kept DNA is CDR3 alone, 42 bases in frame from the first base. With respect to this clonotype: It has no known antigen specificity. There are no base qualities to consult, and no much larger clone falls within one base.

This clonotype was obtained from a man aged 18-30 years who received the YFV17D yellow fever vaccine. The sequence is built from TRBV7-2 and TRBJ2-7, with no confident D gene call. The sequencing here drew on PBMCs, taken before the yellow fever booster vaccination. The DNA reads TGTGCCAGCAGCCCCCGTGTAGGGCCCTACGAGCAGTACGTC. It encodes CASSPRVGPYEQYV.